Below, one T cell receptor beta chain is given with its context. Its matching antigen is unknown. 13 Jbeta primers and 60 Vbeta primers were used for the PCR. This table comes from immunoSEQ multiplex PCR, and its TCRdb copy is limited to in-frame clones, with some not included. Of 95,000 to 150,000 clones in the sample, 15% were seen once. The data were taken from a study of cytomegalovirus exposure and HLA in healthy donors. Study-level information: The early release's HLA-typed donors yielded about 85 million unique TCRs.

Study-level results: Among the CMV-associated chains, a few were confirmed in vitro as specific for CMV antigens.

The CDR3 extends over 14 amino acids. Trimming pared 0 bases from V and 7 bases from J, leaving 11 bases between. The germline V gene has CDR1 SGDLS and CDR2 YYNGEE. This TCR derives from a woman under 30 in good health and CMV-seronegative. This chain joins TRBV9 and TRBJ2-1, with a possible D match to TRBD1 (6 bases). Specimen: PBMCs. CDR3: CASSVEQGGNEQFF. The CDR3, as DNA: TGTGCCAGCAGCGTAGAACAGGGTGGAAATGAGCAGTTCTTC. Supplemented by reference TRBV9 and TRBJ2-1, the full variable domain reads DSGVTQTPKHLITATGQRVTLRCSPRSGDLSVYWYQQSLDQGLQFLIQYYNGEERAKGNILERFSAQQFPDLHSELNLSSLELGDSALYFCASSVEQGGNEQFFGPGTRLTVL.